This T cell receptor beta chain was obtained from a study of cytomegalovirus exposure and HLA in healthy donors. PCR employed 60 Vbeta and 13 Jbeta primers. Sequencing used immunoSEQ multiplex PCR; TCRdb keeps in-frame clones, though not all of them. The profile covers fewer than 95,000 clones, with 73% appearing a single time and about 16% taken by the ten largest. This CDR3 region has 14 residues. Trimming cost V 3 bases and J 5 bases; bases outside gene matches: 4. From germline, CDR1 is LNHDA and CDR2 SQIVND (reference sequence). Sequencing was done on a sample of PBMCs. The receptor was derived from a woman aged 40 to 55 in good health and CMV-seropositive. The rearrangement uses TRBV19 and TRBJ2-7; 10 bases align to TRBD1. The DNA of the CDR3 is TGTGCCAGTAGTATGGGGACAGGGGTTAACGAGCAGTACTTC. This gives the protein CASSMGTGVNEQYF.